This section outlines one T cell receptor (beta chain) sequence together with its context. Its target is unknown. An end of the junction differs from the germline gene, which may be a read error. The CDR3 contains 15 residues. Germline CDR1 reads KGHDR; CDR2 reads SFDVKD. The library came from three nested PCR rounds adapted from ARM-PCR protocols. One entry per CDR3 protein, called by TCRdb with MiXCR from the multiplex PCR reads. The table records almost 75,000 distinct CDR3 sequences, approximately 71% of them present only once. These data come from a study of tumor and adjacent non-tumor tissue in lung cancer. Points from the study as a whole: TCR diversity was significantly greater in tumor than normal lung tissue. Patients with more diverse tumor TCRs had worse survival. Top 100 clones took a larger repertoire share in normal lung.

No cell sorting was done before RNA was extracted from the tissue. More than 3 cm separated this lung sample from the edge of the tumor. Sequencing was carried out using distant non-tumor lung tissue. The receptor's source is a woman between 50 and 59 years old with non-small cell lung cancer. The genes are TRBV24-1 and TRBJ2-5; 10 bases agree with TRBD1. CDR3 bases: TGTGCCACCAGTGACCCTGACAGGGGGCGAGAGACCCGGTACTTC. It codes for CATSDPDRGRETRYF.